The source of this TCR beta chain is a study of CD8+ T cells in alopecia areata. Reverse transcription of extracted RNA yielded cDNA, which provided the sequencing template. The assay was immunoSEQ multiplex PCR, and TCRdb's table has in-frame clones only and misses some. The sample shows 150,000 to 200,000 clones, 58% of them seen only once. As for treatment: oral pan-JAK inhibitor, 5-10 mg twice daily. Sorted populations comprised CD4+ and CD8+ T cells obtained from PBMCs. Per the germline V gene, CDR1 is SGHTA and CDR2 is FQGNSA. Losses at the gene ends were 1 base for V and 1 base for J; bases not matched to a gene: 3. The CDR3 contains 15 residues.

Sequencing used CD4+ T cells sorted from blood, obtained between weeks 55 and 70, from a patient treated with tofacitinib. The sequence was collected from a human donor with alopecia areata. This chain joins TRBV7-2 and TRBJ1-1; 7 bases match TRBD1. CDR3 region: CASSLEPGGNTEAFF. CDR3 bases: TGTGCCAGCAGCTTAGAACCAGGGGGGAACACTGAAGCTTTCTTT.